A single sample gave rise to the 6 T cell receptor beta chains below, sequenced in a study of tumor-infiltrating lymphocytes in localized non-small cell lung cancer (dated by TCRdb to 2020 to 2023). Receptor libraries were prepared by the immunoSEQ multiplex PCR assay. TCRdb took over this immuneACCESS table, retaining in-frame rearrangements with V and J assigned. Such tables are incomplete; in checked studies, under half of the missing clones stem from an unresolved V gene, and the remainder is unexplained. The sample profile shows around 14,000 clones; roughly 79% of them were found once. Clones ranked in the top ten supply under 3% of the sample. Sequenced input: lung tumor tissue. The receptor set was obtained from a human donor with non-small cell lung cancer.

The CDR3 loop reads CASSLGGLGSNQPQHF. DNA for the CDR3: TGTGCCAGCAGCTTAGGAGGGCTTGGGAGCAATCAGCCCCAGCATTTT. This rearrangement joins TRBV7-8 to TRBJ1-5; D uncertain. Per the germline V gene, CDR1 is SGHVS and CDR2 is FQNEAQ. The CDR3 sequence is 16 residues long. The V end was cut by 1 base, the J end by 1 base, with 11 bases between.

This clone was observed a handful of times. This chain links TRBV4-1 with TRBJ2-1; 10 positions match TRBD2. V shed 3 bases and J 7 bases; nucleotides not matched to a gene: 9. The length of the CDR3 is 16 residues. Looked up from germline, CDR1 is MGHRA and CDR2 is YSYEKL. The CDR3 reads CASSQAASGSMNEQFF. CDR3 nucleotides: TGCGCCAGCAGCCAGGCCGCTAGCGGGAGTATGAATGAGCAGTTCTTC.

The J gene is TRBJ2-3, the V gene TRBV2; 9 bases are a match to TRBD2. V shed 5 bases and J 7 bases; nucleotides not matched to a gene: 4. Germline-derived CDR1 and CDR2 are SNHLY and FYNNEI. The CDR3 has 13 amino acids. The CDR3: CASSTTSGNTQYF. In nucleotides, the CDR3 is TGTGCCAGCAGTACGACTAGCGGAAATACGCAGTATTTT.

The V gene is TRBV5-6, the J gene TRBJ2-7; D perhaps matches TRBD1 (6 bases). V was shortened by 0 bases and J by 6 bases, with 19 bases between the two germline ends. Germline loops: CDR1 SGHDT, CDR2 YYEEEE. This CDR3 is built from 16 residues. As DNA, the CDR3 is TGTGCCAGCAGCTTGGTAAGGGGGATTTCAAGAGGCGAGCAGTACTTC. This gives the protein CASSLVRGISRGEQYF.

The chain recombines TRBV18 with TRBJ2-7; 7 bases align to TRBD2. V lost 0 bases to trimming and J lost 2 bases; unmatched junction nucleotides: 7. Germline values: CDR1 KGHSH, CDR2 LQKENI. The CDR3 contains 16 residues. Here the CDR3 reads CASSPPGGRTTYEQYF. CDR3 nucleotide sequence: TGTGCCAGCTCACCACCGGGGGGGAGGACAACCTACGAGCAGTACTTC. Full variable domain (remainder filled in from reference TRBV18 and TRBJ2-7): NAGVMQNPRHLVRRRGQEARLRCSPMKGHSHVYWYRQLPEEGLKFMVYLQKENIIDESGMPKERFSAEFPKEGPSILRIQQVVRGDSAAYFCASSPPGGRTTYEQYFGPGTRLTVT.

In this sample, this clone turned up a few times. CDR3: CASSPYGGGPQDTQYF. CDR3 DNA sequence: TGTGCCAGCAGCCCGTACGGCGGGGGGCCTCAAGATACGCAGTATTTT. This chain uses TRBV7-9 with TRBJ2-3; 8 nucleotides match TRBD2. The CDR3 contains 16 residues. Germline CDR1 and CDR2: SEHNR and FQNEAQ (reference sequence). V shed 5 bases, J shed 5 bases, and the junction held 12 bases outside the gene matches.